This record covers a single TCR beta chain. Its antigen is undetermined. The sample belongs to a study of CXCR3-negative and CXCR3-positive naive CD8 T cells. UMI-labeled TRB cDNA libraries were prepared by 5' RACE. TCRdb reworked the 5' RACE reads into one entry per CDR3 protein, no DNA. The record lists around 140,000 distinct CDR3 sequences, of which the ten most abundant hold nearly 0.5%. Looked up from germline, CDR1 is SGDLS and CDR2 is YYNGEE. This CDR3 comprises 13 residues. Findings and limits, study-wide: TRBV-TRBJ usage matched between naive CXCR3-negative and CXCR3-positive cells but not between memory cells. From TRB CDR3 properties, TCR strength was inferred; surface CD5 did not differ between naive subsets.

V usage is TRBV9 and J usage is TRBJ1-1; TCRdb's assignment of TRBD1 cannot be checked, as there is no DNA. Sequenced sample: naive CXCR3- CD8+ T cells from blood. Subset defined: CD45RO-CCR7+CD27+CD95- naive CD8+ T cells lacking CXCR3 (TNR3-). The receptor's source is a human donor in good health. Some clones in this sample may be carry-over from other donors' samples. The CDR3 region is CASSAPGGAEAFF.